Sequencing of this T cell receptor (beta chain) was carried out in a study of blood T cell repertoires in COVID-19. As for the study in general: Samples representing acute and convalescent COVID-19 were sourced from the United States, Italy and Spain.

The germline CDR1 and CDR2 sequences are SGHRS and YFSETQ. V gave up 3 bases and J gave up 5 bases; unmatched junction bases: 6. This CDR3 spans 14 amino acids. The data were produced by immunoSEQ multiplex PCR, yet TCRdb's version contains in-frame clones alone and is incomplete. This table holds under 300,000 clones, under 95% found once. The cohort comprised adults aged 18 to 89 years residing in 20 to 30 US areas. Clinical histories supplied by participants themselves formed the basis of cohort assignment. Recovered status applied to Cohort 3 donors who had two consecutive negative PCRs. It also applied to those with clearance or with symptom resolution.

This chain connects TRBV5-1 to TRBJ2-3; TRBD1 matches at 7 bases. The sample was PBMCs or T cells enriched from blood (not recorded which). This receptor was obtained from a woman younger than 30 who had recovered from COVID-19. The CDR3 here is CASSSSGTEDTQYF. The DNA of the CDR3 is TGCGCCAGCAGCTCCTCCGGGACAGAAGATACGCAGTATTTT.